This record looks at one T cell receptor beta chain sequence and its context. Its antigen is unknown. Qualities for individual bases were not recorded, and no much larger clone is one base off. The CDR3 starts with the cysteine, ends with the phenylalanine, and has 15 residues. The DNA shown is the 45-base CDR3, in frame from base 1. V has 4 bases trimmed and J has 4 bases trimmed; junction bases matching no gene number 8. The germline V gene (reference sequence) gives CDR1 as LNHNV and CDR2 as YYDKDF. This sample was included in a study of blood T cells in healthy people across ages (dated by TCRdb to the mid-2010s). Background on the whole study: In model experiments, roughly one uniquely barcoded TCR beta cDNA molecule per two T cells was captured by template switching. To track age-related changes in TCR beta repertoire diversity, the study relied on deep sequencing normalized with unique cDNA molecular identifiers. Four age groups were formed from the donors: young (average about 17 years), middle-aged (less than 40), aged (62) and long-lived (82). Donors of different ages were randomly distributed across sequencing lanes to avoid experimental bias. Two additional independent replicas of 1 million unique cDNA reads from the same blood draw were analyzed for two donors (one aged 18 to 30 and one aged 80 or older). Broader findings and caveats from the paper: The CMV infection status of donors was not known, potentially confounding age-related changes in expanded clonotypes. As age increased, observed TCR beta diversity per million T cells dropped in a roughly linear way, and a significant reduction was already evident by age about 40. Because profiling used bulk unsorted PBMCs, naive and antigen-experienced compartments could not be compared conclusively. A strong correlation was found between observed TCR beta diversity and the percentage of naive T cells measured by flow cytometry. Estimates of total diversity from one million sequenced T cells were regarded as lower bounds and underestimates. Compared with the aged group, the long-lived group had more naive CD4+ T cells, fewer expanded clones and increased TCR diversity, a pattern suggesting age selection.

Library construction relied on 5' RACE. Reads for this sample came from an Illumina HiSeq 2500. A second PCR of about 6 to 11 cycles was performed with a sample-barcoded 5' primer and a J-beta primer mix. A unique molecular identifier was introduced onto each TCR beta cDNA molecule by a template-switch 5' adaptor carrying 12 random nucleotides. Each sample yielded at least 3 million CDR3-containing paired-end reads. First-strand cDNA synthesis was performed from all RNA using the Mint cDNA synthesis kit, with priming by a TRBC-specific oligonucleotide. All cDNA was treated with uracil-DNA glycosylase and then went through a first 18-cycle PCR with the universal primers M1SS and BC2_uni_R. In the paper's pipeline: Normalization of each sample was performed by random selection of 1 million high-quality reads, each carrying a distinct molecular identifier. Instead of being binned into consensus sequences, reads that shared molecular identifiers were thrown out. CDR3 identification, clonotype clustering and error correction used MiTCR with a Q25 quality threshold and the strictest error-elimination algorithm. A nonparametric unseen species model with Euler transformation was used to estimate a lower bound on total TCR beta diversity. TCRdb passed the public sequencing reads through fastp at Q25 and MiXCR, retaining productive beta sequences. CDR3 protein sequences are deduplicated, and each keeps its most common genes and DNA. Clone size and V and J calls follow TCRdb, not the original study. The sample table shows over a million distinct CDR3 sequences, and 40% to 50% are seen once. Less than 8% of the sample is held by the ten biggest clonotypes.

Donors were about 36 systemically healthy Caucasian individuals from Russia aged roughly 6 to 90 years. Each donor gave ten milliliters of peripheral blood, drawn into EDTA-treated Vacutainer tubes. Ficoll-Paque density-gradient centrifugation was used to isolate PBMCs, with at least 7 million per sample. Trizol reagent was used to extract total RNA from PBMCs, with at least 6 micrograms per sample. The percentages of naive CD45RAhigh/CD27high T cells were determined by flow cytometry on a PBMC aliquot from every donor. The TCR sequence derives from a woman younger than 35 in good health. Material: blood. The chain links TRBV15 with TRBJ2-5; TRBD1 matches 8 bases in the middle. The encoded CDR3 is CATSIRTGTGETQYF. The DNA is as follows: TGTGCCACCAGCATCAGGACAGGGACAGGAGAGACCCAGTACTTC. When the CDR3 is completed using the reference TRBV15 and TRBJ2-5 genes on either side, the full variable domain is DAMVIQNPRYQVTQFGKPVTLSCSQTLNHNVMYWYQQKSSQAPKLLFHYYDKDFNNEADTPDNFQSRRPNTSFCFLDIRSPGLGDTAMYLCATSIRTGTGETQYFGPGTRLLVL.